This T cell receptor (beta chain) stems from a study of blood T cells in healthy people across ages. Background on the study: Capture via template switching afforded approximately one barcoded beta molecule per two T cells.

A sample-barcoded 5' primer and a J-beta primer mix were used in a second PCR of about 7 to 11 cycles. Using its own MiXCR run on the 5' RACE reads, TCRdb lists one record per CDR3 protein. The sample carries around 1.7 million distinct CDR3 sequences, about 30% recorded once. This CDR3 is 15 amino acids long. Trimming left V 6 bases short and J 0 bases short, with 16 bases between. Germline V gene lookup returns CDR1 DFQATT and CDR2 SNEGSKA (reference sequence). Source material: blood. The sequence was obtained from a woman under 40 in good health. The V and J genes are TRBV20-1 and TRBJ2-3; TRBD1 might be the D (6 bases). This chain's CDR3 is CSARQVGSSTDTQYF. The DNA for the CDR3 is TGCAGTGCGAGACAGGTCGGCAGTAGCACAGATACGCAGTATTTT.